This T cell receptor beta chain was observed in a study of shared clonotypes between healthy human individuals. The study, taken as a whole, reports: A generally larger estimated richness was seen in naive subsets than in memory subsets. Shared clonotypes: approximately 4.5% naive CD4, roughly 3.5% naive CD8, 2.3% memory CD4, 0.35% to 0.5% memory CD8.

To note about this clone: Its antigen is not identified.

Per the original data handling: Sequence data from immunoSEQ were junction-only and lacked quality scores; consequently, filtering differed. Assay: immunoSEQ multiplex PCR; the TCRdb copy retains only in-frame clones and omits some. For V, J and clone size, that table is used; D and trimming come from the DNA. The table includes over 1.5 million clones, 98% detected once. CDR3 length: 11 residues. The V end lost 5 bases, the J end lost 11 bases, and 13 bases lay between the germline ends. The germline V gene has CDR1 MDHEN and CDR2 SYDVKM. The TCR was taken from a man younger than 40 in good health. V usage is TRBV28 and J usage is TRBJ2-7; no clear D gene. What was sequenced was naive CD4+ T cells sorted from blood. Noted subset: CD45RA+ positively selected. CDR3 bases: TGTGCCAGCAGTCCTACCGTCGGCAAGTACTTC. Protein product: CASSPTVGKYF.